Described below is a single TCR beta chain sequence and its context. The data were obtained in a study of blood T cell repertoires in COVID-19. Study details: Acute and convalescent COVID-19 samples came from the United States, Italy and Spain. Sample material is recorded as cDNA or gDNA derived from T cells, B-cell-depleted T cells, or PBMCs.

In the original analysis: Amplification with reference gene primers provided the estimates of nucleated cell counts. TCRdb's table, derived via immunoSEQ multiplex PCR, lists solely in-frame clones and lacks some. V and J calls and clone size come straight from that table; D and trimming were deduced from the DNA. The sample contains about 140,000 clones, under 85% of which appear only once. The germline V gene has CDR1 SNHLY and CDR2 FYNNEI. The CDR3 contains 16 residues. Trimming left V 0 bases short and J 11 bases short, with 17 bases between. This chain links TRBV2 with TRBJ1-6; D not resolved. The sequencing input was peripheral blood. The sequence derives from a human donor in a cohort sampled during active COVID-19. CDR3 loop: CASSEALLMLIPPLHF. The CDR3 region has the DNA TGTGCCAGCAGTGAAGCGCTTCTAATGTTAATTCCACCCCTCCACTTT.